This record covers a single T cell receptor (beta chain). Using approximately 200 ng DNA, tens of thousands of T cell genomes, the sorted-subset replicate PCRs were run. Clones were read by immunoSEQ multiplex PCR, and TCRdb kept only the in-frame ones, dropping some. The sample includes 190,000 or so clones, around 63% of them seen just once. Germline loops: CDR1 SGHNT, CDR2 YYREEE (reference sequence). The CDR3 totals 15 residues. The ends were cut back, 1 base at V and 5 bases at J, with 12 bases in the middle. The sample originates from a study of shared clonotypes between healthy human individuals. Overall study: Participating donors consisted of two women and a few men aged 18 to 49.

Material: memory CD4+ T cells sorted from blood. As to subset: CD45RA-negative fraction. The clonotype originates from a man younger than 45 in good health. The J gene is TRBJ2-2, the V gene TRBV5-4, with TRBD2 as a possible D gene (7 bases). CDR3 residues: CASSLIGGATGELFF. DNA of the CDR3: TGTGCCAGCAGCTTGATTGGGGGGGCGACCGGGGAGCTGTTTTTT.